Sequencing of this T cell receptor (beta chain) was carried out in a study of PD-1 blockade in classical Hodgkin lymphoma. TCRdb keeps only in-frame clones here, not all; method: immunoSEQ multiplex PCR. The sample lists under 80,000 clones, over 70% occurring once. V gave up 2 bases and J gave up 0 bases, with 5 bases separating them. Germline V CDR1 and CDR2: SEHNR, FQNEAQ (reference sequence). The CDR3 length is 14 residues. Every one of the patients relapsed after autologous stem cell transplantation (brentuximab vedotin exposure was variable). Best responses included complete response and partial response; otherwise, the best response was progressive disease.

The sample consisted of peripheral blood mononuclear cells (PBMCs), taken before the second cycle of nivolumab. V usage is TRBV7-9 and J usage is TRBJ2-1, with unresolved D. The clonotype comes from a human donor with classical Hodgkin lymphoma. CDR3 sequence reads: CASSLTASYNEQFF. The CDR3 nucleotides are TGTGCCAGCAGCTTAACGGCCTCCTACAATGAGCAGTTCTTC.